This T cell receptor beta chain originates from a study of T cells in Graves' hyperthyroidism and ophthalmopathy. Overall study findings and caveats: Expanded thyroid clonotypes (above 0.001) were mostly also found in blood.

Amplification targeted TCR beta CDR3 regions from RNA transcripts. In the first-round RT-PCR of the TCR CDR3, the HTBI primer set was used. TCRdb ran MiXCR on the multiplex PCR reads and lists one entry per CDR3 protein. The sample yields 550,000 to 800,000 distinct CDR3 sequences, approximately 16% seen once. A word on this clonotype: Its specificity is not known.

CDR3 length: 13 amino acids. CDR1 is SQVTM and CDR2 is ANQGSEA in the germline V gene. Trimming left V 3 bases short and J 0 bases short, with 6 bases between. The chain employs TRBV29-1 and TRBJ1-3; D remains unclear. The TCR sequence derives from a man in his late teens or twenties with Graves' hyperthyroidism. Material: blood. DNA for the CDR3: TGCAGCGTTGACAGTTCCTCTGGAAACACCATATATTTT. Amino acids: CSVDSSSGNTIYF.